These 8 T cell receptor beta chains were all obtained from the same sample, sequenced in a study of CD8 T cells in ankylosing spondylitis (TCRdb year 2017). The library was produced with 5' RACE. The run used an Illumina HiSeq 2500. Through fastp at Q25 and MiXCR, TCRdb rebuilt clones from the public reads, retaining in-frame beta chains. Entries are consolidated by CDR3 protein sequence, retaining the most common genes and DNA. This sample lists around 160,000 distinct CDR3 sequences; approximately 10% were detected once. About 27% of the sample rests with the top ten. Sequenced sample: blood, either unsorted or a sorted T cell fraction (not recorded which). Receptors originate from a male donor with ankylosing spondylitis or in good health (not recorded which).

In its sample, this clonotype was seen a few times. The chain combines TRBV10-1 with TRBJ2-2; 11 positions agree with TRBD2. This CDR3 contains 15 residues. With V trimmed by 5 bases and J by 7 bases, 6 bases remained unmatched. The V gene's germline CDR1 is WNHNN and CDR2 SYGVQD (reference sequence). The CDR3 sequence: CASSLTSGKVGELFF. As DNA, the CDR3 is TGCGCCAGCAGTTTGACTAGCGGGAAGGTCGGGGAGCTGTTTTTT.

This clonotype has a count of ten or more. This chain links TRBV5-5 with TRBJ1-4, with D perhaps TRBD1 (6 bases). V lost 0 bases and J lost 9, with 18 bases in between. CDR3 size: 16 residues. The germline gives CDR1 SGHKS, CDR2 YYEKEE (reference sequence). The CDR3 DNA is TGTGCCAGCAGCTTGGAGCCGAGGGGGAGGCTACAAAAACTGTTTTTT. Its protein is CASSLEPRGRLQKLFF.

This clonotype was counted many times. The chain combines TRBV12-3 or TRBV12-4 with TRBJ2-7; 12 positions agree with TRBD2. After removal of 3 bases from V and 5 bases from J, the junction contained 11 bases not matched to a gene. The CDR3 sequence is 17 residues long. The CDR3 is CASSFIPPSGRANEQYF. The CDR3 DNA is TGTGCCAGCAGTTTCATCCCCCCTAGCGGGAGGGCCAACGAGCAGTACTTC.

At least ten counts were recorded for this clonotype. This chain joins TRBV5-1 and TRBJ1-1; 8 bases match TRBD1. The CDR3 is 15 amino acids. The germline gives CDR1 SGHRS, CDR2 YFSETQ. V gave up 0 bases and J gave up 4 bases; unmatched junction bases: 5. The chain's CDR3 is CASSLAAGGGTEAFF. The DNA for the CDR3 is TGCGCCAGCAGCTTGGCCGCAGGGGGCGGCACTGAAGCTTTCTTT.

The sample holds many counts of this clonotype. This chain links TRBV20-1 with TRBJ2-7; 16 bases agree with TRBD2. Germline CDR1 DFQATT, CDR2 SNEGSKA (reference sequence). CDR3 length: 19 residues. Germline trimming cut 4 bases from V and 7 bases from J; bases unmatched to any gene: 19. The CDR3, as DNA: TGCAGTGCTACCGCCGGGACTAGCGGGAGGGCCATAAAAGCTTGGGAGCAGTACTTC. This codes for CSATAGTSGRAIKAWEQYF.

The table lists this clonotype with many counts. The chain has TRBV6-1 and TRBJ2-7; 8 bases align to TRBD1. The CDR3 has 17 amino acids. With 5 bases clipped from V and 0 bases from J, the junction kept 12 bases outside the gene matches. Germline CDR1 reads MNHNS; CDR2 reads SASEGT. DNA of the CDR3: TGTGCCAGCAGTCAGGCGATTGGGACAGGCAGCTCCTACGAGCAGTACTTC. Its protein product is CASSQAIGTGSSYEQYF.

This clonotype has more than one count but fewer than ten. This rearrangement joins TRBV7-9 to TRBJ1-3; D perhaps matches TRBD1 (6 bases). Per germline, CDR1 SEHNR and CDR2 FQNEAQ (reference sequence). V was clipped by 8 bases and J by 3 bases, with 8 bases between them. This CDR3 is 12 amino acids long. The CDR3 protein is CASGGRGNTIYF. CDR3 sequence (DNA): TGTGCCAGCGGGGGCCGTGGAAACACCATATATTTT.

This clonotype was detected only a few times. The CDR3 region is CASSFKRGPRINTGELFF. The CDR3 region has the DNA TGTGCCAGCAGCTTTAAGCGGGGGCCCAGGATAAACACCGGGGAGCTGTTTTTT. The chain employs TRBV11-2 and TRBJ2-2; TRBD2 matches 8 bases. Looked up from germline, CDR1 is SGHAT and CDR2 is FQNNGV. The CDR3 has 18 residues. V was pared by 3 bases and J by 2 bases, with 11 bases of the junction left unmatched. The full variable domain, completed using reference TRBV11-2 and TRBJ2-2, is EAGVAQSPRYKIIEKRQSVAFWCNPISGHATLYWYQQILGQGPKLLIQFQNNGVVDDSQLPKDRFSAERLKGVDSTLKIQPAKLEDSAVYLCASSFKRGPRINTGELFFGEGSRLTVL.